This T cell receptor beta chain was captured in a study of identical twins. CDR3 length: 17 amino acids. Germline V gene data show CDR1 as ENHRY and CDR2 as SYGVKD. The V segment lost 2 bases and the J segment 3 bases; nucleotides outside the gene matches: 8. A few counts support this clonotype. TCRdb redid the calling of the 5' RACE reads with MiXCR, one entry per CDR3 protein. The sample lists around 510,000 distinct CDR3 sequences, roughly an eighth occurring once. These same data were also listed under a study on yellow fever vaccine responses in identical twins.

This receptor was identified in a woman between 18 and 29 years old in good health. This chain uses TRBV10-3 with TRBJ2-5; TRBD2 matches at 11 bases. The sequenced sample was CD4+ T cells sorted from blood. CDR3 DNA sequence: TGTGCCATCAGTGAGCCGGGAGGGACTAGCGGAGAAGAGACCCAGTACTTC. Its protein is CAISEPGGTSGEETQYF.